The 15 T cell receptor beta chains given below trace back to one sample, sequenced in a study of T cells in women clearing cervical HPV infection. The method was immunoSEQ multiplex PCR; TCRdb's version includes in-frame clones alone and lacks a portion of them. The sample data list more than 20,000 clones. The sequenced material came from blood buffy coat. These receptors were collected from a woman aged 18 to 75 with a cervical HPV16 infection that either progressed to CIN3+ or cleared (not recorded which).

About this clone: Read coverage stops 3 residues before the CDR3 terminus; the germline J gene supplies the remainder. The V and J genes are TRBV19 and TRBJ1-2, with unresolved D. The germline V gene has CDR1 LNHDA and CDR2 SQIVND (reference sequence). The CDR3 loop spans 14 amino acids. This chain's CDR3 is CASTASGSTYDYTF. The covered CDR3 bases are TGTGCCAGTACCGCTAGCGGGAGTACGTACGAC.

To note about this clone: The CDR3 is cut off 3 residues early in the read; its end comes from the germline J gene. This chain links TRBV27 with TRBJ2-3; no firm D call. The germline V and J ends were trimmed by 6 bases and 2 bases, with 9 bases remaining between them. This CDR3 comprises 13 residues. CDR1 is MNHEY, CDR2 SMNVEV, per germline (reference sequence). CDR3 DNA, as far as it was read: TGTGCCAGCAGACCAGACTCCACAGATACG. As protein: CASRPDSTDT. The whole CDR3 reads CASRPDSTDTQYF.

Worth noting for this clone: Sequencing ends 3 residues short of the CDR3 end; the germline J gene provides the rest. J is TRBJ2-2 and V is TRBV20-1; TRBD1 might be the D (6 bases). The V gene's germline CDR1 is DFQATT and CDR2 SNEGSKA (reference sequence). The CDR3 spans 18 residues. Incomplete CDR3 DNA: TGCAGTGCTAGAGATTTTCTGAAAACGGACAGATTGAATTCACCG. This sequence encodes CSARDFLKTDRLNSP. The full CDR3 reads CSARDFLKTDRLNSPLFF.

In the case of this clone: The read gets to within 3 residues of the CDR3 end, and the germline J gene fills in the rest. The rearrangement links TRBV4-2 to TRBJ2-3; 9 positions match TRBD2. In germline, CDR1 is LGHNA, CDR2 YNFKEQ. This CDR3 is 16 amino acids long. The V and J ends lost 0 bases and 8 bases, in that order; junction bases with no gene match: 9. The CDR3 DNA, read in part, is TGTGCCAGCAGCCAAGATATTGGCGGGGGGGCCGGTACG. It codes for CASSQDIGGGAGT. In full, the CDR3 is CASSQDIGGGAGTQYF.

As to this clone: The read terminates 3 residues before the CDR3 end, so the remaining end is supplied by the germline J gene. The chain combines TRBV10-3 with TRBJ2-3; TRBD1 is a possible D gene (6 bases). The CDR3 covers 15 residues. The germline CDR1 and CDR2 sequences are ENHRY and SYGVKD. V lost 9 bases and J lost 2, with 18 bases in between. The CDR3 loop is CAIVQGPAYTDTQYF. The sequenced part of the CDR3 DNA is TGTGCCATAGTACAGGGACCGGCATACACAGATACG.

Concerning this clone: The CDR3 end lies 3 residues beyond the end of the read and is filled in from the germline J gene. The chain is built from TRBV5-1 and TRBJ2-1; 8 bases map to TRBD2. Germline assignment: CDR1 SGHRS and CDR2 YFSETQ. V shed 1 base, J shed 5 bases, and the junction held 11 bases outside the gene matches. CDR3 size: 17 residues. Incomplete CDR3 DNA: TGCGCCAGCAGCTTGCCAACCATCTACGGGGGGGACAATGAG. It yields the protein CASSLPTIYGGDNE. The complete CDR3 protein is CASSLPTIYGGDNEQFF.

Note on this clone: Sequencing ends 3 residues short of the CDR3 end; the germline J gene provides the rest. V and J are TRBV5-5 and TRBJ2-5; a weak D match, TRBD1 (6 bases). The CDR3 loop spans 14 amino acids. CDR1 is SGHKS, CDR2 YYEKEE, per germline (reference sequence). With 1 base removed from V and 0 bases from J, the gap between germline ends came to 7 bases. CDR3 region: CASSLTGHQETQYF. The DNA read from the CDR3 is TGTGCCAGCAGCTTGACAGGGCACCAAGAGACC.

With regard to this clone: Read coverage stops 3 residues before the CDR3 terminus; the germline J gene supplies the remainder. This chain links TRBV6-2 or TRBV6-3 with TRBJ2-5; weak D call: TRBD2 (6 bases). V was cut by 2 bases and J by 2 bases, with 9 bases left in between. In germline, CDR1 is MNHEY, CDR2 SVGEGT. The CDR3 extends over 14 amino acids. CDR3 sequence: CASSYGGKQETQYF. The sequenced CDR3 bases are TGTGCCAGCAGTTACGGCGGGAAACAAGAGACC.

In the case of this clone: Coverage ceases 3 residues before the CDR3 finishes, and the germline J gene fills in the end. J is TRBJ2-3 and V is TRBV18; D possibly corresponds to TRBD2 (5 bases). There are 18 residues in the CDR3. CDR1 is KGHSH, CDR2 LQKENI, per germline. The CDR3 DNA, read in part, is TGTGCCAGCTCACCTCTTAGGACGGGGAGTCAAGAGGAAGAGACG. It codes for CASSPLRTGSQEEET. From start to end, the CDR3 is CASSPLRTGSQEEETQYF.

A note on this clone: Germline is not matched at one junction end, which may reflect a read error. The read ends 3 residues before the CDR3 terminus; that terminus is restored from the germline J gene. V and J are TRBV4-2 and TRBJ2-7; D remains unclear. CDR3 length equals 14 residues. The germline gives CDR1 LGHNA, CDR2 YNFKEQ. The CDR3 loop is CASSQRAFSYEQYF. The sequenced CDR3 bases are TGCGCCAGCAGCCAAAGGGCCTTCTCCTACGAG.

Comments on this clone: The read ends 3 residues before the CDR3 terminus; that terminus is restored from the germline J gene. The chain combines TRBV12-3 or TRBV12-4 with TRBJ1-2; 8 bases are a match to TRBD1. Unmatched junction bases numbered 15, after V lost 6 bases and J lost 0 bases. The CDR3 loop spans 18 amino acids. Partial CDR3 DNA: TGTGCCAGCAGCTTCCCTGACAGGGGATTTCTCACTAACTATGGC. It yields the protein CASSFPDRGFLTNYG. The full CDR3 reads CASSFPDRGFLTNYGYTF.

CDR3 DNA (partial): TGTGCCAGTAGTACCCCACCGGGACTAGCGGGTTACGAG. It encodes CASSTPPGLAGYE. The full-length CDR3 reads as CASSTPPGLAGYEQYF. The chain joins TRBV19 to TRBJ2-7; TRBD2 agrees at 12 bases. The read ends 3 residues before the CDR3 terminus; that terminus is restored from the germline J gene. Germline V CDR1 and CDR2: LNHDA, SQIVND (reference sequence). V shed 4 bases, J shed 4 bases, and the junction held 8 bases outside the gene matches. The CDR3 totals 16 residues.

CDR3 amino acids: CASRQGGTQETQYF. CDR3 DNA, as far as it was read: TGTGCCAGCAGGCAGGGAGGGACTCAAGAGACC. The gene calls are TRBV5-4 and TRBJ2-5, with 7 bases identical to TRBD2. The sequence runs out 3 residues before the end of the CDR3; the remainder is reconstructed from the germline J gene. V was pared by 5 bases and J by 2 bases, with 6 bases of the junction left unmatched. CDR1 SGHNT and CDR2 YYREEE come from the germline V gene (reference sequence). CDR3 length: 14 amino acids.

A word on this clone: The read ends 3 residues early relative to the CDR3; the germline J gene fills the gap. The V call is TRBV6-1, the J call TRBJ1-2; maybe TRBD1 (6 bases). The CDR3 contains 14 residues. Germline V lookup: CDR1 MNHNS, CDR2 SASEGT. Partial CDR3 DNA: TGTGCCAGCAGTGAACAGGGGCCCTACAATGAC. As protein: CASSEQGPYND. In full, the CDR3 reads CASSEQGPYNDYTF.

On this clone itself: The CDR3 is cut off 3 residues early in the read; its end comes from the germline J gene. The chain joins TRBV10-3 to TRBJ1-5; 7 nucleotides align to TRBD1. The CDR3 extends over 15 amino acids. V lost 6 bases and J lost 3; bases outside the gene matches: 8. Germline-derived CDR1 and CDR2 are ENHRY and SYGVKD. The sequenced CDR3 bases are TGTGCCATCAGAGACCCAGGACAGGACAATCAGCCC. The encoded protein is CAIRDPGQDNQP. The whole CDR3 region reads CAIRDPGQDNQPQHF.